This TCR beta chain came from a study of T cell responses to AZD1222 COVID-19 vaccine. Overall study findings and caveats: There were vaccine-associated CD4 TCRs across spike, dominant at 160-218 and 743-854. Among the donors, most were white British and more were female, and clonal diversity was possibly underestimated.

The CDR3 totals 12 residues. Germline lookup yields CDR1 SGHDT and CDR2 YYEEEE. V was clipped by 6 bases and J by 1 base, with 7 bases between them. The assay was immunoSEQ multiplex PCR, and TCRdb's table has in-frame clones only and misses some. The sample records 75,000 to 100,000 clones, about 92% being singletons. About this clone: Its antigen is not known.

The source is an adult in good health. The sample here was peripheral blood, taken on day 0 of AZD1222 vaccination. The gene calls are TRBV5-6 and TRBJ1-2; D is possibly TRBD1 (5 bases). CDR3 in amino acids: CASNRGNYGYTF. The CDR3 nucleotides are TGTGCCAGCAATAGGGGTAACTATGGCTACACCTTC.